The 17 T cell receptor beta chains below all came from one sample that was sequenced in a study of T-cell reconstitution after alpha-beta-depleted transplantation in children. Library preparation (for TCRbeta) was performed with unique molecular identifiers. TCRdb passed the PCR reads through MiXCR, listing each CDR3 protein once. The table lists some 200,000 distinct CDR3 sequences, approximately 10% of them singletons. Material: PBMCs, obtained before TCRalphabeta/CD19-depleted stem cell transplant. These receptors came from a child younger than two with acute myeloid leukemia, due to receive a stem cell transplant.

About this clonotype itself: Given a much more abundant clone one base away, this may be a read error. The final CDR3 position lacks the conserved phenylalanine or tryptophan, pointing to a likely read error. The chain recombines TRBV6-5 with TRBJ2-7; D possibly corresponds to TRBD2 (5 bases). V was pared by 2 bases and J by 0 bases, with 8 bases between. This CDR3 contains 14 residues. Germline V CDR1 and CDR2: MNHEY, SVGAGI. The CDR3 spells CASSYLSGSYEQYS. The CDR3 nucleotides read TGTGCCAGCAGTTACCTGAGCGGCTCCTACGAGCAGTACTCC.

This clonotype was seen many times. This sequence joins TRBV3-1 and TRBJ2-2; 9 bases align to TRBD1. The germline gives CDR1 LGHDT, CDR2 YNNKEL (reference sequence). The CDR3 contains 17 residues. The ends lost 2 bases at V and 6 bases at J; junction bases unmatched: 10. In nucleotides, the CDR3 is TGTGCCAGCAGCCAAACACCGGGACAGGGATCTTCCGGGGAGCTGTTTTTT. It yields the protein CASSQTPGQGSSGELFF.

This clonotype has a handful of counts. The chain employs TRBV2 and TRBJ2-3; either TRBD1 or TRBD2 may fit D (6 bases each). Trimming left V 2 bases short and J 6 bases short, with 18 bases between. The germline V gene encodes CDR1 SNHLY and CDR2 FYNNEI. There are 16 residues in the CDR3. The CDR3, as DNA: TGTGCCAGCAGTGAACGCGGACAGTCGGGGGCGGATACGCAGTATTTT. Protein sequence: CASSERGQSGADTQYF.

At least ten counts were recorded for this clonotype. The chain couples TRBV29-1 to TRBJ2-7, with 11 bases identical to TRBD2. CDR3 size: 15 residues. J was trimmed by 0 bases and V by 6 bases; bases with no gene match: 7. Germline-derived CDR1 and CDR2 are SQVTM and ANQGSEA. CDR3 DNA sequence: TGCAGCGTAGGGATAGCGGGAGGGCCCTCCTACGAGCAGTACTTC. Translating it yields CSVGIAGGPSYEQYF.

This clonotype occurred many times. The V gene is TRBV20-1, the J gene TRBJ1-1; D is unresolved. Deletions cut 6 bases from V and 5 bases from J, with 16 bases between. The length of the CDR3 is 13 residues. CDR1 DFQATT and CDR2 SNEGSKA come from the germline V gene (reference sequence). CDR3 nucleotides: TGCAGTGCGCCGTCCCAGAGGTGGACTGAAGCTTTCTTT. This sequence encodes CSAPSQRWTEAFF.

This clonotype was recorded at least ten times. The V gene is TRBV7-9, the J gene TRBJ2-3, with D unclear. V was clipped by 2 bases and J by 2 bases, with 11 bases between them. CDR1 is SEHNR and CDR2 is FQNEAQ in the germline V gene (reference sequence). The CDR3 loop spans 15 amino acids. Here the CDR3 DNA reads TGTGCCAGCAGCTTAAAACGTGTGAACACAGATACGCAGTATTTT. Amino acid sequence: CASSLKRVNTDTQYF.

This clonotype was recorded at least ten times. J is TRBJ2-5 and V is TRBV10-3; 9 positions agree with TRBD2. Germline CDR1 reads ENHRY; CDR2 reads SYGVKD. J was trimmed by 5 bases and V by 6 bases; bases with no gene match: 4. The CDR3 extends over 13 amino acids. CDR3 amino acids: CAIRVAGEETQYF. As DNA, the CDR3 is TGTGCCATCAGAGTAGCGGGAGAGGAGACCCAGTACTTC.

This clonotype was observed many times. The chain joins TRBV29-1 to TRBJ2-1; 10 bases map to TRBD2. After removal of 3 bases from V and 4 bases from J, the junction contained 3 bases not matched to a gene. CDR3 length: 14 residues. Germline-derived CDR1 and CDR2 are SQVTM and ANQGSEA. CDR3 coding DNA: TGCAGCGTTGATCTAGCGGGAGCGTACAATGAGCAGTTCTTC. Its protein is CSVDLAGAYNEQFF.

Only a few counts were recorded for this clonotype. The chain has TRBV12-3 or TRBV12-4 and TRBJ2-3; tentatively, D is TRBD2 (6 bases). This CDR3 is 15 amino acids long. The V end lost 6 bases, the J end lost 0 bases, and 13 bases lay between the germline ends. The CDR3 bases are TGTGCCAGCAGCCCAGCGGGTTTTAGCACAGATACGCAGTATTTT. Residues: CASSPAGFSTDTQYF.

There are a few counts of this clonotype. The chain links TRBV29-1 to TRBJ1-1, with 8 bases that match TRBD1. The CDR3 extends over 13 amino acids. The germline gives CDR1 SQVTM, CDR2 ANQGSEA. V was clipped by 4 bases and J by 4 bases; unmatched bases: 5. The CDR3 region has the DNA TGCAGCGTTGCCAGGGGGCTGACCACTGAAGCTTTCTTT. Translating it yields CSVARGLTTEAFF. Based on the CDR3 plus reference TRBV29-1 and TRBJ1-1, the full variable domain is SAVISQKPSRDICQRGTSLTIQCQVDSQVTMMFWYRQQPGQSLTLIATANQGSEATYESGFVIDKFPISRPNLTFSTLTVSNMSPEDSSIYLCSVARGLTTEAFFGQGTRLTVV.

This clonotype was counted many times. This chain joins TRBV20-1 and TRBJ1-6; 8 positions match TRBD1. From germline, CDR1 is DFQATT and CDR2 SNEGSKA (reference sequence). V lost 6 bases, J lost 8 bases, and 3 bases stayed unmatched. CDR3 length: 12 amino acids. The CDR3 loop reads CSAQGAYSPLHF. The CDR3 region has the DNA TGCAGTGCCCAGGGGGCCTATTCACCCCTCCACTTT.

This clonotype was detected many times. V gene TRBV20-1 combines with J gene TRBJ2-7, with TRBD2 matching 11 bases. Germline CDR1 DFQATT, CDR2 SNEGSKA (reference sequence). After removal of 6 bases from V and 4 bases from J, the junction contained 5 bases not matched to a gene. The CDR3 extends over 13 amino acids. Here the CDR3 reads CSAIGTSGYEQYF. Written as DNA, the CDR3 is TGCAGTGCGATCGGGACTAGCGGTTACGAGCAGTACTTC.

This clonotype was seen ten or more times. The J gene is TRBJ2-1, the V gene TRBV5-1; 13 positions agree with TRBD2. This CDR3 region has 16 residues. Per the germline V gene, CDR1 is SGHRS and CDR2 is YFSETQ. The trim removed 4 bases at V and 9 bases at J, leaving 10 bases unmatched. The CDR3 reads CASSLGLAGRRGEQFF. CDR3 sequence (DNA): TGCGCCAGCAGCCTGGGACTAGCGGGAAGAAGAGGTGAGCAGTTCTTC.

This clonotype occurred many times. This sequence joins TRBV29-1 and TRBJ1-4; the D gene is possibly TRBD1 (5 bases). CDR1 and CDR2 from the germline V gene are SQVTM and ANQGSEA. The CDR3 is 15 residues long. V was pared by 3 bases and J by 4 bases, with 15 bases between. The CDR3 DNA reads TGCAGCGTTGAGAGGGAGAGGGGAAGTAATGAAAAACTGTTTTTT. Its protein is CSVERERGSNEKLFF.

This clonotype has at least ten counts. The rearrangement links TRBV12-3 or TRBV12-4 to TRBJ2-3; 8 bases map to TRBD2. This CDR3 has 16 residues. Trimming took 2 bases from V and 3 from J; bases not matched to a gene: 7. Here the CDR3 DNA reads TGTGCCAGCAGTTTAATCCCGGGACTAGGGACAGATACGCAGTATTTT. It translates to CASSLIPGLGTDTQYF.

This clonotype was recorded many times. The chain is built from TRBV7-9 and TRBJ1-5; unclear D gene. Trimming shortened V by 5 bases and J by 5 bases, and 7 bases separated the two germline ends. Germline lookup yields CDR1 SEHNR and CDR2 FQNEAQ (reference sequence). The CDR3 has 12 amino acids. This CDR3 reads CASSRGDQPQHF. In DNA form, the CDR3 reads TGTGCCAGCAGCCGTGGGGATCAGCCCCAGCATTTT.

This clonotype was seen at least ten times. The chain has TRBV12-3 or TRBV12-4 and TRBJ2-6; D unclear. The CDR3 length is 14 residues. Deletions cut 7 bases from V and 2 bases from J, with 9 bases between. This chain's CDR3 is CASTPRTGANVLTF. The CDR3 nucleotides are TGTGCCAGCACCCCACGTACTGGGGCCAACGTCCTGACTTTC.